The TCR beta chain under discussion was sequenced for a study of blood T cells in healthy people across ages. The second PCR ran roughly 7 to 12 cycles with a sample-barcoded 5' primer and J-beta primers. TCRdb itself ran the 5' RACE reads through MiXCR, one entry per CDR3 protein. The sample includes some 1.1 million distinct CDR3 sequences, more than 30% of them seen just once. V was pared by 4 bases and J by 8 bases, with 14 bases between. The germline V gene encodes CDR1 LGHNA and CDR2 YSLEER. The CDR3 covers 13 residues. The sequence came from a man between 18 and 29 years old in good health. Specimen: blood. The chain has TRBV4-3 and TRBJ1-2; D remains ambiguous. CDR3 sequence: CASSPRTLGGYTF. CDR3 sequence (DNA): TGCGCCAGCAGCCCCCGGACTTTAGGAGGCTACACCTTC.